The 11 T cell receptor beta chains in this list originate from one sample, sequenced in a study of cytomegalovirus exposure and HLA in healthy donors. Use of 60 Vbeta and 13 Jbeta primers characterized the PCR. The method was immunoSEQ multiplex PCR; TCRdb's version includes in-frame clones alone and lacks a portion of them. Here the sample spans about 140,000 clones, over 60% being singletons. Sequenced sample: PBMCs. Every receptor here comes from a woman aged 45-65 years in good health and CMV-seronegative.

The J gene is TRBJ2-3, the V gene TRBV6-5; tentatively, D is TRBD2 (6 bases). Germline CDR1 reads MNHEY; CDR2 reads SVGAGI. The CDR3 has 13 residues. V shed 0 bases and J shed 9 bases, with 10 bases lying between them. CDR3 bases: TGTGCCAGCAGTTACTCGGCGGGGTCAACGCAGTATTTT. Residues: CASSYSAGSTQYF.

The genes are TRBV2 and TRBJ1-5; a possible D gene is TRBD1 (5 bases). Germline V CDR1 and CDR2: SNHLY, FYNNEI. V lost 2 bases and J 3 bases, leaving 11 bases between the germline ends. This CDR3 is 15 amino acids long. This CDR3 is CASSEQDISNQPQHF. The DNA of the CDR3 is TGTGCCAGCAGTGAACAGGACATTTCCAATCAGCCCCAGCATTTT.

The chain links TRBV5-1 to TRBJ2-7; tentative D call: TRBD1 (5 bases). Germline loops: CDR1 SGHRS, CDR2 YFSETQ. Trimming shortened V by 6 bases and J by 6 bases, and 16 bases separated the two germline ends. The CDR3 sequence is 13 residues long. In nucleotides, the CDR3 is TGCGCCAGCACCACCGCGCAGGGAACCGAGCAGTACTTC. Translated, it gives CASTTAQGTEQYF.

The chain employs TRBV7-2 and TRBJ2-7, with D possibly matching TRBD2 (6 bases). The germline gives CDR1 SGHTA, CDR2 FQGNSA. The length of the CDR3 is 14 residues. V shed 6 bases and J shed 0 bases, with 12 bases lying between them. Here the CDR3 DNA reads TGTGCCAGCAGAGAAGCGGGTTCCTCCTACGAGCAGTACTTC. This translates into CASREAGSSYEQYF.

CDR3 sequence: CASSYGQDQPQHF. The CDR3 nucleotides read TGTGCCAGCAGTTATGGGCAGGATCAGCCCCAGCATTTT. This chain uses TRBV6-5 with TRBJ1-5; D remains unclear. The germline gives CDR1 MNHEY, CDR2 SVGAGI. Trimming stripped 3 bases from V and 5 bases from J, with 8 bases between. This CDR3 contains 13 residues.

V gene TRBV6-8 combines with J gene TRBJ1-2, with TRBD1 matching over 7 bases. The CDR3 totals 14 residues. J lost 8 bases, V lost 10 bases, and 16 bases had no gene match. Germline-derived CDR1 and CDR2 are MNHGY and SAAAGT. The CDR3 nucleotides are TGTGCCATCAGGGGGGGGGCAACATTTTCGGGCTACACCTTC. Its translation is CAIRGGATFSGYTF.

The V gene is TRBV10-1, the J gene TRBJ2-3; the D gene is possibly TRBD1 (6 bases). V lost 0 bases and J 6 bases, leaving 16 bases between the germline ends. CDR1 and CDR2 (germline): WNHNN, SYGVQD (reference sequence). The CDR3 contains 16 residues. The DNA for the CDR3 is TGCGCCAGCAGTGAGTCGATATGGGGGCGTGGGGATACGCAGTATTTT. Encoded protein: CASSESIWGRGDTQYF.

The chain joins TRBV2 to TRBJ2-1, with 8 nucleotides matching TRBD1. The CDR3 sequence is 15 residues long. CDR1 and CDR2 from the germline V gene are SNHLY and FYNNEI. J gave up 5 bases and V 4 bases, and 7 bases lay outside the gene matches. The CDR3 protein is CASSALRDRNNEQFF. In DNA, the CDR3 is TGTGCCAGCAGTGCACTCCGGGACAGGAACAATGAGCAGTTCTTC.

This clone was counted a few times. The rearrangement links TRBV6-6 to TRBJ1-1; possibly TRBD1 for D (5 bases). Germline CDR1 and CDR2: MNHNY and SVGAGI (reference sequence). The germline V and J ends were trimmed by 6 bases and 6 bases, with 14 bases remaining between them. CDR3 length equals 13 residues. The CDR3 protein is CASRQDSTAEAFF. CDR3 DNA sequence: TGTGCCAGCAGACAAGACAGCACGGCTGAAGCTTTCTTT.

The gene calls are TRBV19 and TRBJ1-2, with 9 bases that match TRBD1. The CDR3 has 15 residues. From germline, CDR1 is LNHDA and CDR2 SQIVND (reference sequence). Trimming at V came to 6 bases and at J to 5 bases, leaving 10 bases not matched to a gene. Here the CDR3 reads CASSGGQGSWYGYTF. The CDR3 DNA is TGTGCCAGTAGCGGCGGACAGGGGAGTTGGTATGGCTACACCTTC.

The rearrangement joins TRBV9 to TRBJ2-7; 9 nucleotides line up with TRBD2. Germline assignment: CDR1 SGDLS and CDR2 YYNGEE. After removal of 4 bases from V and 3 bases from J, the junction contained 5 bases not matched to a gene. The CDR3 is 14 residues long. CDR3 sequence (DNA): TGTGCCAGCAGCAAAGCGGGGGGAAACTACGAGCAGTACTTC. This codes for CASSKAGGNYEQYF.